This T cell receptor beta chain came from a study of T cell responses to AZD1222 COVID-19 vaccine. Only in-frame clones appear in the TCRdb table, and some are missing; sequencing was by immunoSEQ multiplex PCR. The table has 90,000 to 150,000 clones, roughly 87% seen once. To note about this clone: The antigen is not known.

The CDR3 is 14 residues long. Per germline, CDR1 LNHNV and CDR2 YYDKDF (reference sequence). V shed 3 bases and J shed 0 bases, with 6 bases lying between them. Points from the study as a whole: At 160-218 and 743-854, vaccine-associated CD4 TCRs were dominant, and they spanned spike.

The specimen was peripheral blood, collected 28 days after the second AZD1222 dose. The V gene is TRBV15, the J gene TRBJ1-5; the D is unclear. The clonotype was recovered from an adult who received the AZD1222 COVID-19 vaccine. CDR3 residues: CATSRDFSNQPQHF. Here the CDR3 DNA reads TGTGCCACCAGCAGGGACTTTAGCAATCAGCCCCAGCATTTT. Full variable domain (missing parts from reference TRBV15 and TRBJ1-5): DAMVIQNPRYQVTQFGKPVTLSCSQTLNHNVMYWYQQKSSQAPKLLFHYYDKDFNNEADTPDNFQSRRPNTSFCFLDIRSPGLGDTAMYLCATSRDFSNQPQHFGDGTRLSIL.